Sequencing of this TCR beta chain was carried out in a study of vaccination and CD4 T cells after COVID-19. CDR1 SGDLS and CDR2 YYNGEE come from the germline V gene. This CDR3 is built from 13 residues. Trimming stripped 4 bases from V and 4 bases from J, with 11 bases between. Regarding this clonotype: The antigen is undetermined.

Once obtained from cultured CD4+ T cells, the DNA was sequenced using the Oncomine TCR Beta short-read assay. TCRdb processed the PCR reads anew with MiXCR; each CDR3 protein has one entry. The profile shows about 25,000 distinct CDR3 sequences, about half of them singletons. As to treatment: approximately nine-day PBMC culture with coronavirus spike peptide pools or control peptides (ViraFEST assay). The TCR sequence derives from a human donor who had recovered from COVID-19. This chain joins TRBV9 and TRBJ1-2; possible D gene TRBD1, 5 bases. The sequenced material came from CD4+ T cells from blood, cultured in vitro. The CDR3 sequence: CASSSGHFYGYTF. CDR3 DNA: TGTGCCAGCAGCTCCGGACACTTCTATGGCTACACCTTC.